The following is a T cell receptor (beta chain) sequence with its context. Its antigen remains unknown. The source of the sample is a study of shared clonotypes between healthy human individuals. The germline V gene has CDR1 ENHRY and CDR2 SYGVKD. CDR3 length equals 14 residues. Between the trimmed V and J ends, which lost 0 bases and 7 bases, there was a span of 10 bases. This table comes from immunoSEQ multiplex PCR, and its TCRdb copy is limited to in-frame clones, with some not included. Here the sample spans some 2,100,000 clones, 95% being singletons. Study-wide results and limits: Clonotype sharing across donors was expected to vary with sequencing depth. Among non-shared clonotypes, generation probabilities were lower than among those shared by all four donors.

The receptor's source is a man aged 18 to 29 in good health. V and J are TRBV10-3 and TRBJ1-5, with TRBD1 as a possible D gene (6 bases). Sequenced: naive CD4+ T cells sorted from blood. Indicated subset: CD45RA+ positively selected. CDR3 nucleotides: TGTGCCATCAGTGAGTCCAGGGGAGGGCAGCCCCAGCATTTT. Translated, it gives CAISESRGGQPQHF.